The entry that follows covers one T cell receptor beta chain sequence. This CDR3 has 14 amino acids. CDR1 and CDR2 from the germline V gene are SGHNT and YYREEE (reference sequence). Trimming took 4 bases from V and 10 from J; bases not matched to a gene: 10. Generated by immunoSEQ multiplex PCR, the TCRdb table keeps only in-frame clones and is missing some. The sample carries tens of thousands of clones, 70% to 90% recorded once. This sample stems from a study of blood T cell repertoires in COVID-19. The sample taken for sequencing was peripheral blood. The TCR sequence derives from a woman older than 75 in a cohort sampled during active or convalescent COVID-19. V gene TRBV5-4 combines with J gene TRBJ2-2; 7 bases match TRBD2. As DNA, the CDR3 is TGTGCCAGCAGCACGGGACTACCGAAATCGGAGCTGTTTTTT. Its translation: CASSTGLPKSELFF.